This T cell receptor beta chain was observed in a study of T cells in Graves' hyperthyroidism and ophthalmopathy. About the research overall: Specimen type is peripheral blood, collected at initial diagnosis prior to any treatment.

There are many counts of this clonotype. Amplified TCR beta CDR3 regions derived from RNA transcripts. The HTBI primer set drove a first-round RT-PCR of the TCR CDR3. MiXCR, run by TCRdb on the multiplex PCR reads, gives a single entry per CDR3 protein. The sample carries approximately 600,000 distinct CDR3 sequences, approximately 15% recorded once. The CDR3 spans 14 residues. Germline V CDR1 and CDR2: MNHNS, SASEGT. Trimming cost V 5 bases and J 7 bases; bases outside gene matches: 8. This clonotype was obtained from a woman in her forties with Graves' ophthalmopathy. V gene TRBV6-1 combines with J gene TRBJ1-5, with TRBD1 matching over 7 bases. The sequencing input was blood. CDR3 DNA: TGTGCCAGCAGTAGGGACAGCCTGGGGCAGCCCCAGCATTTT. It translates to CASSRDSLGQPQHF.